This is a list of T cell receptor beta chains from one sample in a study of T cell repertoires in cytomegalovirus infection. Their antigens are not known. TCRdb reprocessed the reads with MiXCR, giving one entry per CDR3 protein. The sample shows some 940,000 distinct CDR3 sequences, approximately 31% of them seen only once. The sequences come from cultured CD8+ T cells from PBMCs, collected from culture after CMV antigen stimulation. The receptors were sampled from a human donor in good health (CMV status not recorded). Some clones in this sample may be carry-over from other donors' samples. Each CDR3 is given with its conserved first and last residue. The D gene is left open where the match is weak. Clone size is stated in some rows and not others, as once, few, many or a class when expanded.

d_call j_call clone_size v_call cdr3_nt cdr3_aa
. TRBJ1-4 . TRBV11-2 TGTGCCAGCAGCTTAAATTATGAAAAACTGTTTTTT CASSLNYEKLFF
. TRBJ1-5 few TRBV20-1 TGCAGTGCTAGCGACTACCGGGGCAATCAGCCCCAGCATTTT CSASDYRGNQPQHF
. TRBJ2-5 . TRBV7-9 TGTGCCAGCAGCTTATCCTGGGGACAAGAGACCCAGTACTTC CASSLSWGQETQYF
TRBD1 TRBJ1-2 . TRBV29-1 TGCAGCGCTGACCCGGGACAGGGATTCTATGGCTACACCTTC CSADPGQGFYGYTF
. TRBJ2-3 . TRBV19 TGTGCCACCCGCCGAGATGGGGCTCGCACAGATACGCAGTATTTT CATRRDGARTDTQYF
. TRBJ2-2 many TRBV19 TGTGCCAGTAGTTGGGGCGGGGTCACCGGGGAGCTGTTTTTT CASSWGGVTGELFF
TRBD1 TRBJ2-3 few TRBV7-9 TGTGCCAGCAGCCCACGGGACAGGATCACAGATACGCAGTATTTT CASSPRDRITDTQYF
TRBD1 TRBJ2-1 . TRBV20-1 TGCAGTGCTAGCGGGGCAGGGGGCAATGAGCAGTTCTTC CSASGAGGNEQFF
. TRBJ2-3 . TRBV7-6 TGTGCCAGCAGCCTTAGTCCCCTACTAGCATCGGGCACAGATACGCAGTATTTT CASSLSPLLASGTDTQYF
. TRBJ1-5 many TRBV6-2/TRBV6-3 TGTGCCAGCAGTTACTCAGGGAACGCCTTCCAGCCCCAGCATTTT CASSYSGNAFQPQHF
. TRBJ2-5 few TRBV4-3 TGCGCCAGCAGCCAAGATAAGGGGCTAGGAGAGACCCAGTACTTC CASSQDKGLGETQYF
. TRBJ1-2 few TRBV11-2 TGTGCCAGCAGCCACTCCCGTACTAACTATGGCTACACCTTC CASSHSRTNYGYTF
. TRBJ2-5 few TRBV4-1 TGCGCCAGCAGCCAAGATCTGGGGGGCGCGAAGACCCAGTACTTC CASSQDLGGAKTQYF
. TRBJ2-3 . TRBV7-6 TGTGCCAGCAGCAACCCGACAGGCTATACGCAGTATTTT CASSNPTGYTQYF
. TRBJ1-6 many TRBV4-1 TGCGCCAGCAGCCAAACCCGAGGCGAGGATTCACCCCTCCACTTT CASSQTRGEDSPLHF
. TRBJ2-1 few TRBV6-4 TGTGCCAGCAGTGACTCGGCTAGCGTGTATTACAATGAGCAGTTCTTC CASSDSASVYYNEQFF
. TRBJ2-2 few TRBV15 TGTGCCACCAGCAGAGATAAGGGAACCACCGGGGAGCTGTTTTTT CATSRDKGTTGELFF
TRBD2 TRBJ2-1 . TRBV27 TGTGCCAGCAGCCCTTGGACTAGCGGGGGCGTTTCCTACAATGAGCAGTTCTTC CASSPWTSGGVSYNEQFF
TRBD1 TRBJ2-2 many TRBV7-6 TGTGCCAGCAGCTTAAGCTACAGGGGGAAGATCGGGGAGCTGTTTTTT CASSLSYRGKIGELFF
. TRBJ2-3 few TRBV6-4 TGTGCCAGCAGTGGTTTTGGAGGGGGGGCCGTAGATACGCAGTATTTT CASSGFGGGAVDTQYF
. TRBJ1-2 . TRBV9 TGTGCCAGCGGCTCGAAGTATGGCTACACCTTC CASGSKYGYTF
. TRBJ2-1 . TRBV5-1 TGCGCCAGCAGCTTGCAGGAGCCAGTTTGGAATGAGCAGTTCTTC CASSLQEPVWNEQFF
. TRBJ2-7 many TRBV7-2 TGTGCCAGCAGCTTAGCCCGGTCCGAGCAGTACTTC CASSLARSEQYF
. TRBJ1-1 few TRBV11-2 TGTGCCAGCAGCTTATGGAGAAAGACGGAAAGCATGAACACTGAAGCTTTCTTT CASSLWRKTESMNTEAFF
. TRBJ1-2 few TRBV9 TGTGCCAGCAGCCACCCTTCGGGTCAGGGTTATGGCTACACCTTC CASSHPSGQGYGYTF
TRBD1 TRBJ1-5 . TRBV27 TGTGCCAGCAGTGTCACAGGGGAGGGACAGCCCCAGCATTTT CASSVTGEGQPQHF
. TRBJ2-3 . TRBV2 TGTGCCGGACCTTCGGAGGGGCTTACAGATACGCAGTATTTT CAGPSEGLTDTQYF
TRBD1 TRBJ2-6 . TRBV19 TGTGCCAGTAGTATAGACCAGGGACAGTTTTCTGGGGCCAACGTCCTGACTTTC CASSIDQGQFSGANVLTF
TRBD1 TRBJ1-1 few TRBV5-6 TGTGCCAGCAGCTTCTCCCTGGCAGGGGGCTTCACTGAAGCTTTCTTT CASSFSLAGGFTEAFF
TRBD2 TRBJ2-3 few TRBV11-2 TGTGCCAGCAGCCCATTGACTAGCGGAATCACAGATACGCAGTATTTT CASSPLTSGITDTQYF
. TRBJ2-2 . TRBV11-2 TGTGCCAGCAGCCAGGGGTACAGGGTAAAAAACACCGGGGAGCTGTTTTTT CASSQGYRVKNTGELFF
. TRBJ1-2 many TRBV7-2 TGTGCCAGCAGACAGGCCTGGGGCTATGGCTACACCTTC CASRQAWGYGYTF
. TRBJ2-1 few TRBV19 TGTGCCAGTAGTATAGGAGGTGACGATGAGCAGTTCTTC CASSIGGDDEQFF
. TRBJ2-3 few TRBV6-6 TGTGCCAGCAGTTACCTCTTCGGGGATACGCAGTATTTT CASSYLFGDTQYF
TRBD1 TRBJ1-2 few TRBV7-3 TGTGCCAGCAGCTTAAATCACAGGGGGTATGGCTACACCTTC CASSLNHRGYGYTF
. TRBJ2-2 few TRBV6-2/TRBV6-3 TGTGCCAGCAGTTACCCTTACACGCACACCGGGGAGCTGTTTTTT CASSYPYTHTGELFF
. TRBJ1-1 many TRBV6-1 TGTGCCAGCAGCGACAGCGGTTTAGAAGCTTTCTTT CASSDSGLEAFF
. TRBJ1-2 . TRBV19 TGTGCCAGTAGTATCAAACTTGGGACGGGACGGGGAAACACCTTC CASSIKLGTGRGNTF
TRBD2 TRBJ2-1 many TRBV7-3 TGTGCCAGCAGCTTAACTGGTAGCGGGGGCCCCTCCTACAATGAGCAGTTCTTC CASSLTGSGGPSYNEQFF
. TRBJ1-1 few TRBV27 TGTGCCAGCAGTTTCGGGACCGAAATGAACACTGAAGCTTTCTTT CASSFGTEMNTEAFF